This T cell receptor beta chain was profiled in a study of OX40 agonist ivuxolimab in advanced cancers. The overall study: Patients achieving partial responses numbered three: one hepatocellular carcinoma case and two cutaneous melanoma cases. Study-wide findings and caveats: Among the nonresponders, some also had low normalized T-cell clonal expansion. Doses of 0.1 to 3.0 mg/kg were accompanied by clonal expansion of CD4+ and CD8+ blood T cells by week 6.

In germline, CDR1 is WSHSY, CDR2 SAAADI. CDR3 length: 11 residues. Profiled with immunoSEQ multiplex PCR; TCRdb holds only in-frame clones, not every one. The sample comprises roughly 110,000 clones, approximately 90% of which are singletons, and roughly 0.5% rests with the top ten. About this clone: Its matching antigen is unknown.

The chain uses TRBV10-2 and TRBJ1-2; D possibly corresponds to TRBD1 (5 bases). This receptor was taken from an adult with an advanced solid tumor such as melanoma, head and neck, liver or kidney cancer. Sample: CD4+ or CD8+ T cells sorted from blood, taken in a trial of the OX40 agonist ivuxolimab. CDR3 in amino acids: CVVGDNYGYTF. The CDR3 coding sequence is TGCGTCGTCGGGGACAACTATGGCTACACCTTC.